The 8 T cell receptor beta chains presented below share a single source sample, sequenced in a study of blood T cell repertoires in COVID-19. Profiling relied on immunoSEQ multiplex PCR, and the TCRdb table lists in-frame clones only, not all of them. The table lists 40,000 to 55,000 clones, roughly 80% of them singletons. Specimen: peripheral blood. The source of these receptors is a man aged 50-60 years with active COVID-19.

V gene TRBV10-3 combines with J gene TRBJ2-3, with 9 nucleotides matching TRBD2. The CDR3 spans 14 residues. V trimming: 6 bases; J trimming: 3 bases; junction bases outside the gene matches: 4. Germline V lookup: CDR1 ENHRY, CDR2 SYGVKD. The CDR3 coding sequence is TGTGCCATCAGCCCGGGACTAGCAACAGATACGCAGTATTTT. Protein: CAISPGLATDTQYF.

The chain couples TRBV7-9 to TRBJ2-5; tentatively, D is TRBD2 (6 bases). V was shortened by 3 bases and J by 1 base, with 12 bases between the two germline ends. Per germline, CDR1 SEHNR and CDR2 FQNEAQ (reference sequence). The CDR3 runs to 15 residues. CDR3 protein: CASSLRDSAQETQYF. The CDR3 bases are TGTGCCAGCAGCTTGAGGGACTCAGCCCAAGAGACCCAGTACTTC.

The chain has TRBV7-8 and TRBJ2-2, with 10 bases that match TRBD1. CDR1 is SGHVS and CDR2 is FQNEAQ in the germline V gene. V gave up 5 bases and J gave up 6 bases; unmatched junction bases: 6. CDR3 size: 15 residues. The CDR3, as DNA: TGTGCCAGCAGCCCTCGACAGGGGGCGGCCGGGGAGCTGTTTTTT. Its translation: CASSPRQGAAGELFF.

The CDR3 DNA is TGTGCCAGCAGCCCAGGACTAGCGGGGGGAAAGACCCAGTACTTC. Amino acids: CASSPGLAGGKTQYF. The chain recombines TRBV6-2 or TRBV6-3 with TRBJ2-5; 14 bases are a match to TRBD2. V trimming: 6 bases; J trimming: 6 bases; junction bases outside the gene matches: 6. CDR3 length: 15 residues. Germline V gene lookup returns CDR1 MNHEY and CDR2 SVGEGT.

The V call is TRBV5-6, the J call TRBJ2-5, with 7 nucleotides matching TRBD2. Germline values: CDR1 SGHDT, CDR2 YYEEEE. This CDR3 is built from 15 residues. The trim removed 7 bases at V and 0 bases at J, leaving 9 bases unmatched. The CDR3 protein is CASFSRGVYQETQYF. CDR3 nucleotides: TGTGCCAGCTTTTCCCGGGGGGTTTACCAAGAGACCCAGTACTTC.

The chain combines TRBV28 with TRBJ2-7; 9 positions match TRBD1. The ends lost 6 bases at V and 0 bases at J; junction bases unmatched: 9. CDR1 MDHEN and CDR2 SYDVKM come from the germline V gene. The CDR3 is 16 amino acids. Here the CDR3 reads CASRGWGQGNSYEQYF. The DNA of the CDR3 is TGTGCCAGCAGGGGTTGGGGACAGGGAAACTCCTACGAGCAGTACTTC.

The J gene is TRBJ2-7, the V gene TRBV18; no reliable D call. V dropped 0 bases and J dropped 4 bases, with 7 bases sitting between them. This CDR3 comprises 13 residues. Germline-derived CDR1 and CDR2 are KGHSH and LQKENI. The CDR3 DNA reads TGTGCCAGCTCACCACCGTTCTCTTACGAGCAGTACTTC. As protein: CASSPPFSYEQYF.

The J gene is TRBJ1-6, the V gene TRBV5-1; no definite D call. Between the trimmed V and J ends, which lost 1 base and 9 bases, there was a span of 11 bases. The CDR3 totals 14 residues. CDR1 SGHRS and CDR2 YFSETQ come from the germline V gene. The CDR3 reads CASSLWEGGSPLHF. As DNA, the CDR3 is TGCGCCAGCAGCTTGTGGGAGGGCGGTTCACCCCTCCACTTT.